The next 15 T cell receptor beta chains were all read from a single sample in a study of shared clonotypes between healthy human individuals. TCRdb keeps only in-frame clones here, not all; method: immunoSEQ multiplex PCR. The sample contains some 650,000 clones, around 97% of which appear only once. The sample was naive CD4+ T cells sorted from blood. Subset in this sample: CD45RA+ positively selected. These receptors were obtained from a woman between 25 and 40 years old in good health.

This chain links TRBV10-3 with TRBJ1-2, with 7 positions matching TRBD1. V was pared by 5 bases and J by 6 bases, with 6 bases of the junction left unmatched. The CDR3 covers 13 residues. The germline V gene has CDR1 ENHRY and CDR2 SYGVKD. The chain's CDR3 is CAISIKQGNGYTF. Written as DNA, the CDR3 is TGTGCCATCAGTATAAAACAGGGGAATGGCTACACCTTC.

The rearrangement joins TRBV10-1 to TRBJ2-2, with D possibly TRBD2 on 5 matching bases. Germline V gene lookup returns CDR1 WNHNN and CDR2 SYGVQD (reference sequence). The CDR3 has 14 residues. The ends were cut back, 2 bases at V and 2 bases at J, with 6 bases in the middle. CDR3 sequence: CASSERGNTGELFF. As DNA, the CDR3 is TGCGCCAGCAGTGAGCGGGGTAACACCGGGGAGCTGTTTTTT.

The genes are TRBV4-1 and TRBJ2-7, with TRBD2 matching 11 bases. The CDR3 contains 16 residues. The trim removed 3 bases at V and 2 bases at J, leaving 6 bases unmatched. CDR1 and CDR2 (germline): MGHRA, YSYEKL. This CDR3 is CASSQDRLAGTYEQYF. The CDR3 bases are TGCGCCAGCAGCCAGGACCGACTAGCGGGAACCTACGAGCAGTACTTC.

The chain has TRBV29-1 and TRBJ2-7, with TRBD1 matching over 9 bases. This CDR3 comprises 13 residues. Losses at the gene ends were 8 bases for V and 3 bases for J; bases not matched to a gene: 8. Germline loops: CDR1 SQVTM, CDR2 ANQGSEA. In nucleotides, the CDR3 is TGCAGCTTCGGGGGACAGGGTCTCTACGAGCAGTACTTC. This codes for CSFGGQGLYEQYF.

The chain combines TRBV7-2 with TRBJ1-1; D not resolved. V gave up 5 bases and J gave up 1 base, with 14 bases separating them. The V gene's germline CDR1 is SGHTA and CDR2 FQGNSA. The CDR3 covers 15 residues. The CDR3 protein is CASSPILGRNTEAFF. The CDR3 DNA reads TGTGCCAGCAGCCCTATTCTGGGTAGGAACACTGAAGCTTTCTTT.

The V and J genes are TRBV29-1 and TRBJ2-7; D ambiguous. V lost 4 bases and J 5 bases, leaving 18 bases between the germline ends. The CDR3 extends over 14 amino acids. Germline CDR1 SQVTM, CDR2 ANQGSEA. The CDR3 region is CSVVIYDRAHEQYF. The CDR3, as DNA: TGCAGCGTTGTAATTTATGACCGGGCGCACGAGCAGTACTTC.

On this clone itself: The same CDR3 is also encoded by other DNA sequences in this sample. CDR3 sequence (DNA): TGTGCCAGCAGTCTAGGACAGGGAGTAAATCAGCCCCAGCATTTT. It encodes CASSLGQGVNQPQHF. The V and J genes are TRBV28 and TRBJ1-5; TRBD1 matches at 8 bases. V lost 5 bases and J lost 4; bases outside the gene matches: 7. The CDR3 totals 15 residues. Germline-derived CDR1 and CDR2 are MDHEN and SYDVKM.

This clone was observed a single time. This chain joins TRBV7-9 and TRBJ2-3; D not resolved. V was pared by 5 bases and J by 2 bases, with 23 bases between. Germline values: CDR1 SEHNR, CDR2 FQNEAQ (reference sequence). The CDR3 covers 18 residues. This chain's CDR3 is CASSPGKRSDPNTDTQYF. In nucleotides, the CDR3 is TGTGCCAGCAGCCCAGGAAAGAGGAGCGACCCCAACACAGATACGCAGTATTTT.

The chain links TRBV10-2 to TRBJ2-1; weak D call: TRBD2 (6 bases). Trimming left V 6 bases short and J 7 bases short, with 16 bases between. The CDR3 has 14 amino acids. In germline, CDR1 is WSHSY, CDR2 SAAADI. CDR3 nucleotide sequence: TGCGCCAGCAGGACCCGGGGGACGGTTAATGAGCAGTTCTTC. It is translated as CASRTRGTVNEQFF.

CDR3 residues: CASSYGVRPRYGYTF. CDR3 DNA sequence: TGTGCCAGCAGTTATGGGGTCAGGCCTCGCTATGGCTACACCTTC. The V gene is TRBV6-5, the J gene TRBJ1-2; the D is unclear. Germline CDR1 is MNHEY and CDR2 is SVGAGI. V lost 3 bases and J 4 bases, leaving 15 bases between the germline ends. The CDR3 is made up of 15 amino acids.

This rearrangement joins TRBV6-5 to TRBJ2-3, with D unresolved. The CDR3 has 14 residues. V lost 0 bases and J 6 bases, leaving 10 bases between the germline ends. In germline, CDR1 is MNHEY, CDR2 SVGAGI. The CDR3 loop reads CASSYSKFSDTQYF. CDR3 DNA sequence: TGTGCCAGCAGTTACTCGAAGTTTTCGGATACGCAGTATTTT.

CDR3 sequence: CASSLDPGVETQYF. CDR3 nucleotide sequence: TGTGCCAGCAGCTTGGATCCAGGGGTTGAGACCCAGTACTTC. The chain combines TRBV5-4 with TRBJ2-5; TRBD1 is a possible D gene (6 bases). V dropped 0 bases and J dropped 5 bases, with 11 bases sitting between them. Germline loops: CDR1 SGHNT, CDR2 YYREEE (reference sequence). This CDR3 is 14 amino acids long.

V is TRBV28 and J is TRBJ2-1; 9 nucleotides match TRBD2. Germline values: CDR1 MDHEN, CDR2 SYDVKM. V lost 6 bases to trimming and J lost 8 bases; unmatched junction nucleotides: 20. The CDR3 loop spans 18 amino acids. The CDR3 coding sequence is TGTGCCAGCAGCACCTCCGGGGTAGCGGGAGTTGGGAGTGATGAGCAGTTCTTC. Translated, it gives CASSTSGVAGVGSDEQFF.

The chain recombines TRBV6-5 with TRBJ2-5; no clear D gene. The CDR3 runs to 14 residues. Germline CDR1 MNHEY, CDR2 SVGAGI. Trimming stripped 2 bases from V and 4 bases from J, with 11 bases between. CDR3 sequence reads: CASSYGPASETQYF. The CDR3, as DNA: TGTGCCAGCAGTTACGGTCCCGCCTCAGAGACCCAGTACTTC.

V and J are TRBV29-1 and TRBJ2-1; TRBD2 matches at 10 bases. Germline CDR1 reads SQVTM; CDR2 reads ANQGSEA. J lost 7 bases, V lost 6 bases, and 6 bases had no gene match. This CDR3 is built from 13 residues. The CDR3 region is CSVLSGRENEQFF. CDR3 nucleotide sequence: TGCAGCGTCCTCAGCGGGAGGGAAAATGAGCAGTTCTTC.